A selection of T cell receptor beta chains follows, all from one sample in a study of shared clonotypes between healthy human individuals. Libraries were prepared by immunoSEQ multiplex PCR; TCRdb keeps only in-frame clonotypes and omits some of them. The sample includes 75,000 to 100,000 clones, about half of them seen just once. Source material: PBMCs. The source is a woman aged 40 to 55 in good health. Some clones in this sample may be carry-over from other donors' samples. The CDR3 runs from the conserved cysteine through the conserved F or W.

cdr3_aa	cdr3_length	j_call	v_call
CASSREERTYEQYF	14	TRBJ2-7	TRBV6-5
CASSLGGQASWETQYF	16	TRBJ2-5	TRBV5-4
CASGLAREQYF	11	TRBJ2-7	TRBV6-1
CASTSGLSSYNEQFF	15	TRBJ2-1	TRBV2
CSVRVDTVVFEQYF	14	TRBJ2-7	TRBV29-1
CASSLGGKNTEAFF	14	TRBJ1-1	TRBV7-3
CASSSTRSTDTQYF	14	TRBJ2-3	TRBV27
CASSQGGTRTYEQYF	15	TRBJ2-7	TRBV4-2
CAIRSDHGGDQPQHF	15	TRBJ1-5	TRBV10-3
CASSFLQGYGYTF	13	TRBJ1-2	TRBV5-7
CASSLVGPEQYF	12	TRBJ2-7	TRBV5-1
CASSLGGQADEQYF	14	TRBJ2-7	TRBV7-8
CASSQESGGLAITDTQYF	18	TRBJ2-3	TRBV4-2
CASSFWGQYQETQYF	15	TRBJ2-5	TRBV28
CASYSGTSAPNEQFF	15	TRBJ2-1	TRBV18
CASSESGGNQPQHF	14	TRBJ1-5	TRBV10-2
CASFHRGLDATNNEQFF	17	TRBJ2-1	TRBV18
CASSGRDGSSYEQYF	15	TRBJ2-7	TRBV28
CATSGLLGYTQYF	13	TRBJ2-3	TRBV28
CSVEEGAPGQGAYEQYF	17	-	TRBV29-1
CASTTGPPASGANVLTF	17	TRBJ2-6	TRBV5-6
CASSFDPTSSYEQYF	15	TRBJ2-7	TRBV7-2
CASSRPGAGRSGNTIYF	17	TRBJ1-3	TRBV4-2
CASKGNEQYF	10	TRBJ2-7	TRBV6-5
CASSPGYSGANVLTF	15	TRBJ2-6	TRBV18